This TCR beta chain originates from a study of vaccination and CD4 T cells after COVID-19. Study details: The authors used overlapping spike peptides from SARS-CoV-2, HCoV-NL63, HCoV-OC43 and HCoV-229E to stimulate cells.

V lost 8 bases and J lost 8; bases outside the gene matches: 4. Germline assignment: CDR1 SGHTA and CDR2 FQGNSA. The CDR3 consists of 11 residues. Stated treatment: roughly ten-day PBMC culture with coronavirus spike peptide pools or control peptides (ViraFEST assay). Sequencing of cultured CD4+ T cell DNA used the Oncomine TCR Beta short-read assay. From the PCR reads, TCRdb called clonotypes with MiXCR, one entry per CDR3 protein. There are over 10,000 distinct CDR3 sequences in the sample; under 55% occur only once, and roughly 8% lies in the top ten. Comment on this clonotype: No antigen is known for it.

The V call is TRBV7-2, the J call TRBJ2-5; 8 bases are shared with TRBD1. The sequence derives from a human donor who had recovered from COVID-19. The material sequenced was CD4+ T cells from blood, cultured in vitro, taken after SARS-CoV-2 vaccination. The CDR3 reads CASGDRGTQYF. The CDR3 DNA sequence: TGTGCCAGCGGAGACAGGGGAACCCAGTACTTC.